The rows below give T cell receptor beta chains drawn from one sample of a study of breast tumors, draining lymph nodes, adjacent tissues. TCRdb redid the calling of the multiplex PCR reads with MiXCR, one entry per CDR3 protein. Of 250,000 or so distinct CDR3 sequences detected, over 30% appear once; the ten largest clones hold around 1%. The sequenced sample consisted of axillary lymph node tissue. Receptor source: a female donor with breast cancer. Some clones in this sample may be carry-over from other donors' samples. Each CDR3 is given with its conserved first and last residue. D genes are given only for firm matches. Rows give clone size only sometimes, using once, few, many, or a class for an expanded clone.

clone_size	v_call	d_call	j_call	cdr3_nt	cdr3_aa
.	TRBV10-2	.	TRBJ1-2	TGTGCCAGCAGTTTGAATGAGGACAGAGGCCTAAGGGACTATGGCTACACCTTC	CASSLNEDRGLRDYGYTF
many	TRBV4-2	TRBD1	TRBJ2-7	TGTGCCAGCAGCCAACCGGGACAGGGGTTGGATGAGCAGTACTTC	CASSQPGQGLDEQYF
many	TRBV7-9	TRBD2	TRBJ2-1	TGTGCCAGCAGCTTAGCGACAACTAGCGGGAGGCAGGATGAGCAGTTCTTC	CASSLATTSGRQDEQFF
.	TRBV12-3/TRBV12-4	.	TRBJ1-1	TGTGCCAGCAACTTAAGAAGGACTGAAGCTTTCTTT	CASNLRRTEAFF
.	TRBV5-1	.	TRBJ2-4	TGCGCCAGCAGCTTGTTAGGGTTTGCGGACATTCGGTACTTC	CASSLLGFADIRYF
.	TRBV30	.	TRBJ1-5	TGTGCCTGGAGTGTCGGGGGCTTGCTTAGGCAGCCCCAGCATTTT	CAWSVGGLLRQPQHF
.	TRBV12-3/TRBV12-4	.	TRBJ1-2	TGTGCCAGCAGTTTAAAAACCAACTATGGCTACACCTTC	CASSLKTNYGYTF
many	TRBV4-3	TRBD1	TRBJ1-4	TGCGCCAGCAGCCAAGATCGAGGGGGCCCTGAAAAACTGTTTTTT	CASSQDRGGPEKLFF
many	TRBV20-1	TRBD1	TRBJ1-5	TGCAGTGCTAGCACGACAGGGGTGAGCGATCAGCCCCAGCATTTT	CSASTTGVSDQPQHF
many	TRBV15	.	TRBJ2-3	TGTGCCACCAGCAGAGGCCAGCCCACAGATACGCAGTATTTT	CATSRGQPTDTQYF